The 31 T cell receptor beta chains below all came from one sample that was sequenced in a study of blood T cell repertoires in COVID-19. This table comes from immunoSEQ multiplex PCR, and its TCRdb copy is limited to in-frame clones, with some not included. This table has around 120,000 clones, roughly nine tenths appearing once. The sample consisted of peripheral blood. The source is a human donor in a cohort sampled during active COVID-19.

This sequence joins TRBV28 and TRBJ2-1, with 11 bases identical to TRBD2. This CDR3 spans 17 amino acids. V lost 8 bases to trimming and J lost 7 bases; unmatched junction nucleotides: 16. Germline lookup yields CDR1 MDHEN and CDR2 SYDVKM. DNA for the CDR3: TGTGCCAGCTGCCCATTCATAGCGGGAGGGCCGGGGAATGAGCAGTTCTTC. Translating it yields CASCPFIAGGPGNEQFF.

This clone occurred a few times. CDR3 loop: CASSPFGQGAYEQYF. Here the CDR3 DNA reads TGTGCCAGCAGCCCCTTTGGGCAGGGTGCCTACGAGCAGTACTTC. J is TRBJ2-7 and V is TRBV3-1 (or the pseudogene TRBV3-2), with TRBD1 as a possible D gene (5 bases). V was shortened by 4 bases and J by 2 bases, with 15 bases between the two germline ends. Germline V lookup: CDR1 LGHDT, CDR2 YNNKEL (reference sequence). The CDR3 loop spans 15 amino acids.

This clone was detected only once. The chain has TRBV5-1 and TRBJ2-6; D unclear. The germline V gene has CDR1 SGHRS and CDR2 YFSETQ. V lost 3 bases to trimming and J lost 0 bases, with 13 bases between them. The CDR3 runs to 17 residues. CDR3 sequence: CASSSTTEFSGANVLTF. For the CDR3, the DNA is TGCGCCAGCAGCTCCACGACTGAGTTCTCTGGGGCCAACGTCCTGACTTTC.

This chain links TRBV7-9 with TRBJ1-6; TRBD1 matches at 7 bases. V was clipped by 4 bases and J by 9 bases; unmatched bases: 15. This CDR3 is built from 17 residues. Germline V gene data show CDR1 as SEHNR and CDR2 as FQNEAQ (reference sequence). CDR3 DNA: TGTGCCAGCAGCTCCCAAAAGACAGGGACGGGGGTTTCACCCCTCCACTTT. It specifies CASSSQKTGTGVSPLHF.

The chain has TRBV19 and TRBJ1-4; D not resolved. Trimming pared 3 bases from V and 0 bases from J, leaving 8 bases between. This CDR3 comprises 15 residues. CDR1 is LNHDA and CDR2 is SQIVND in the germline V gene (reference sequence). In DNA, the CDR3 is TGTGCCAGTAGTATGGGAGGTACAACTAATGAAAAACTGTTTTTT. It encodes CASSMGGTTNEKLFF.

The chain has TRBV2 and TRBJ1-2; no firm D call. V was shortened by 4 bases and J by 0 bases, with 9 bases between the two germline ends. This CDR3 is built from 14 residues. The germline CDR1 and CDR2 sequences are SNHLY and FYNNEI. The CDR3 loop is CASSVSLSNYGYTF. The DNA of the CDR3 is TGTGCCAGCAGTGTGTCACTCTCTAACTATGGCTACACCTTC.

This clone has a single count. The chain uses TRBV11-2 and TRBJ1-2, with 8 bases fitting TRBD1. In germline, CDR1 is SGHAT, CDR2 FQNNGV. This CDR3 contains 14 residues. V dropped 0 bases and J dropped 8; count of bases not matched to a gene: 5. The CDR3 protein is CASSLDSTGVGYTF. The CDR3, as DNA: TGTGCCAGCAGCTTAGACTCGACAGGGGTAGGCTACACCTTC. The full variable domain, rest sourced from reference TRBV11-2 and TRBJ1-2, is EAGVAQSPRYKIIEKRQSVAFWCNPISGHATLYWYQQILGQGPKLLIQFQNNGVVDDSQLPKDRFSAERLKGVDSTLKIQPAKLEDSAVYLCASSLDSTGVGYTFGSGTRLTVV.

This rearrangement joins TRBV18 to TRBJ1-2; D gene ambiguous. This CDR3 comprises 14 residues. Looked up from germline, CDR1 is KGHSH and CDR2 is LQKENI. Deletions cut 2 bases from V and 4 bases from J, with 11 bases between. The CDR3 DNA sequence: TGTGCCAGCTCACCAGCATCGGGAGGCTATGGCTACACCTTC. It codes for CASSPASGGYGYTF. Filled out from reference TRBV18 and TRBJ1-2, the complete variable domain reads NAGVMQNPRHLVRRRGQEARLRCSPMKGHSHVYWYRQLPEEGLKFMVYLQKENIIDESGMPKERFSAEFPKEGPSILRIQQVVRGDSAAYFCASSPASGGYGYTFGSGTRLTVV.

This chain uses TRBV7-2 with TRBJ2-7, with a weak D call TRBD1 (5 bases). CDR1 is SGHTA and CDR2 is FQGNSA in the germline V gene. The CDR3 spans 14 residues. V was trimmed by 1 base and J by 2 bases, leaving 9 bases between them. The CDR3 DNA follows: TGTGCCAGCAGCTTAGAGGGCAGGGCCTACGAGCAGTACTTC. Amino acid sequence: CASSLEGRAYEQYF. Together with reference TRBV7-2 and TRBJ2-7, the CDR3 gives the full variable domain: GAGVSQSPSNKVTEKGKDVELRCDPISGHTALYWYRQSLGQGLEFLIYFQGNSAPDKSGLPSDRFSAERTGGSVSTLTIQRTQQEDSAVYLCASSLEGRAYEQYFGPGTRLTVT.

This clone has a single count. Different DNA sequences within this sample yield the same CDR3. The rearrangement links TRBV12-3 or TRBV12-4 to TRBJ2-1, with 9 bases identical to TRBD2. This CDR3 region has 12 residues. V was clipped by 9 bases and J by 5 bases; unmatched bases: 2. CDR3 sequence (DNA): TGTGCCAGTCGACTAGCGGACAATGAGCAGTTCTTC. It is translated as CASRLADNEQFF.

V gene TRBV29-1 combines with J gene TRBJ1-2; 7 bases fit TRBD1. V was pared by 5 bases and J by 4 bases, with 7 bases of the junction left unmatched. Germline V lookup: CDR1 SQVTM, CDR2 ANQGSEA. The CDR3 contains 13 residues. CDR3 nucleotide sequence: TGCAGCGTTTTACCGGGACAGAGCTATGGCTACACCTTC. Protein: CSVLPGQSYGYTF.

The chain uses TRBV6-5 and TRBJ1-2; 8 bases map to TRBD1. Germline values: CDR1 MNHEY, CDR2 SVGAGI. V dropped 8 bases and J dropped 4; count of bases not matched to a gene: 3. The CDR3 length is 12 residues. The CDR3 DNA is TGTGCCAGCGGGACAGGCGTCTATGGCTACACCTTC. Its protein product is CASGTGVYGYTF.

This sequence joins TRBV28 and TRBJ2-2; 8 nucleotides agree with TRBD2. Germline V gives CDR1 MDHEN, CDR2 SYDVKM. Losses at the gene ends were 6 bases for V and 7 bases for J; bases not matched to a gene: 4. This CDR3 comprises 13 residues. DNA for the CDR3: TGTGCCAGCAGCAGCGGGAGTGGCGGGGAGCTGTTTTTT. It is translated as CASSSGSGGELFF.

V gene TRBV15 combines with J gene TRBJ2-5; 12 bases align to TRBD2. CDR3 length equals 18 residues. Germline V CDR1 and CDR2: LNHNV, YYDKDF (reference sequence). The V and J ends lost 4 bases and 4 bases, in that order; junction bases with no gene match: 13. The CDR3 reads CATSMYPTGLAGGETQYF. CDR3 bases: TGTGCCACCAGCATGTATCCAACGGGACTAGCGGGTGGAGAGACCCAGTACTTC.

V usage is TRBV7-2 and J usage is TRBJ1-1; possibly TRBD1 for D (5 bases). The CDR3 runs 14 residues. V shed 4 bases and J shed 4 bases, with 13 bases lying between them. In germline, CDR1 is SGHTA, CDR2 FQGNSA. This CDR3 reads CASSYMGRGTEAFF. The CDR3 DNA reads as TGTGCCAGCAGCTACATGGGTAGGGGCACTGAAGCTTTCTTT.

The rearrangement links TRBV18 to TRBJ2-1, with 15 bases fitting TRBD2. Per the germline V gene, CDR1 is KGHSH and CDR2 is LQKENI. V shed 8 bases and J 0 bases; nucleotides not matched to a gene: 8. This CDR3 region has 18 residues. The CDR3 region is CASTIGLAGGPSYNEQFF. CDR3 nucleotides: TGTGCCAGCACAATTGGACTAGCGGGAGGGCCCTCCTACAATGAGCAGTTCTTC.

The rearrangement joins TRBV12-3 or TRBV12-4 to TRBJ1-4, with 9 bases identical to TRBD1. The CDR3 totals 13 residues. The V and J ends lost 6 bases and 7 bases, in that order; junction bases with no gene match: 3. The CDR3 region is CASSGQGPEKLFF. CDR3 in DNA: TGTGCCAGCAGCGGACAGGGGCCTGAAAAACTGTTTTTT.

V gene TRBV14 combines with J gene TRBJ2-5; D possibly corresponds to TRBD2 (6 bases). Between the trimmed V and J ends, which lost 4 bases and 1 base, there was a span of 19 bases. Germline V gene lookup returns CDR1 SGHDN and CDR2 FVKESK. The length of the CDR3 is 17 residues. The CDR3 region is CASSPVPGVPPQETQYF. In nucleotides, the CDR3 is TGTGCCAGCAGCCCGGTGCCGGGGGTACCCCCCCAAGAGACCCAGTACTTC.

The chain is built from TRBV12-3 or TRBV12-4 and TRBJ2-7, with D perhaps matching TRBD2 (6 bases). Trimming shortened V by 6 bases and J by 7 bases, and 16 bases separated the two germline ends. This CDR3 is 13 amino acids long. This chain's CDR3 is CASSPGLTWEQYF. CDR3 DNA sequence: TGTGCCAGCAGCCCAGGACTAACCTGGGAGCAGTACTTC.

The V and J genes are TRBV5-6 and TRBJ2-2, with a tentative D call TRBD2 (5 bases). The CDR3 contains 14 residues. Germline V gene data show CDR1 as SGHDT and CDR2 as YYEEEE. Trimming removed 4 bases from V and 7 bases from J, with 14 bases in between. The CDR3 loop reads CASSPNFAGGELFF. The DNA of the CDR3 is TGTGCCAGCAGCCCAAATTTTGCGGGCGGGGAGCTGTTTTTT.

The chain employs TRBV19 and TRBJ1-1; D is perhaps TRBD1 (5 bases). The CDR3 loop spans 15 amino acids. Trimming left V 8 bases short and J 1 base short, with 17 bases between. CDR1 is LNHDA, CDR2 SQIVND, per germline (reference sequence). The CDR3 region has the DNA TGTGCCAGTCTAGGGGCCGGCGATTGGAACACTGAAGCTTTCTTT. It yields the protein CASLGAGDWNTEAFF.

The chain recombines TRBV16 with TRBJ1-1; weak D call: TRBD1 (6 bases). The CDR3 contains 15 residues. V lost 2 bases and J 2 bases, leaving 12 bases between the germline ends. The V gene's germline CDR1 is KGHSY and CDR2 FQNENV. The CDR3 sequence: CASSQQQGRNTEAFF. CDR3 coding DNA: TGTGCCAGCAGCCAACAACAGGGCCGCAACACTGAAGCTTTCTTT.

V usage is TRBV7-9 and J usage is TRBJ2-7; D call uncertain. Trimming stripped 5 bases from V and 3 bases from J, with 14 bases between. The CDR3 sequence is 14 residues long. Per the germline V gene, CDR1 is SEHNR and CDR2 is FQNEAQ (reference sequence). CDR3 sequence: CASSRTPERYEQYF. CDR3 bases: TGTGCCAGCAGCAGAACACCAGAACGCTACGAGCAGTACTTC.

V usage is TRBV9 and J usage is TRBJ1-6; 8 bases are shared with TRBD1. CDR1 and CDR2 from the germline V gene are SGDLS and YYNGEE. V was pared by 3 bases and J by 7 bases, with 12 bases of the junction left unmatched. The CDR3 is made up of 17 amino acids. CDR3 DNA: TGTGCCAGCAGCGCCCAGGGACAGGTCACCAACAATTCACCCCTCCACTTT. Translation gives CASSAQGQVTNNSPLHF.

This clone was counted once. The chain combines TRBV18 with TRBJ2-2; TRBD1 matches at 8 bases. Germline CDR1 KGHSH, CDR2 LQKENI. V was pared by 3 bases and J by 5 bases, with 11 bases of the junction left unmatched. This CDR3 comprises 17 residues. The CDR3 DNA reads TGTGCCAGCTCACCGAGCCCCGACAGGGGACAAACCGGGGAGCTGTTTTTT. Translating it yields CASSPSPDRGQTGELFF.

V gene TRBV6-6 combines with J gene TRBJ1-5; D may be TRBD1 (6 bases). The CDR3 consists of 15 residues. The germline V and J ends were trimmed by 6 bases and 4 bases, with 16 bases remaining between them. Germline CDR1 MNHNY, CDR2 SVGAGI (reference sequence). The CDR3 spells CASRSDDRFNQPQHF. The DNA for the CDR3 is TGTGCCAGCAGGTCTGATGACAGGTTTAATCAGCCCCAGCATTTT.

The CDR3: CASSLAAGYGYTF. The CDR3 DNA reads as TGCGCCAGCAGCTTGGCGGCAGGATATGGCTACACCTTC. The V gene is TRBV5-1, the J gene TRBJ1-2; D gene uncertain. CDR1 and CDR2 from the germline V gene are SGHRS and YFSETQ. CDR3 length: 13 amino acids. V gave up 0 bases and J gave up 5 bases, with 8 bases separating them.

The V gene is TRBV11-3, the J gene TRBJ2-3, with 11 bases fitting TRBD2. V trimming: 3 bases; J trimming: 0 bases; junction bases outside the gene matches: 5. The CDR3 spans 17 residues. The germline gives CDR1 SGHNT, CDR2 YENEEA. This CDR3 is CASSLGTSGPSTDTQYF. CDR3 nucleotide sequence: TGTGCCAGCAGCTTGGGGACTAGCGGTCCTAGCACAGATACGCAGTATTTT.

J is TRBJ2-3 and V is TRBV7-9; possible D gene TRBD2, 5 bases. Germline lookup yields CDR1 SEHNR and CDR2 FQNEAQ (reference sequence). The CDR3 runs to 15 residues. Trimming took 3 bases from V and 0 from J, leaving 10 bases between them. The CDR3 DNA reads TGTGCCAGCAGCTTTAGTGGACTTAGCACAGATACGCAGTATTTT. Encoded protein: CASSFSGLSTDTQYF.

CDR3 sequence: CASSGQGGLGNEQFF. The CDR3 region has the DNA TGTGCCAGCAGTGGACAGGGGGGTTTGGGCAATGAGCAGTTCTTC. The rearrangement links TRBV2 to TRBJ2-1; TRBD1 matches at 9 bases. The germline CDR1 and CDR2 sequences are SNHLY and FYNNEI. The CDR3 loop spans 15 amino acids. J was trimmed by 6 bases and V by 4 bases; bases with no gene match: 7.

The chain links TRBV5-1 to TRBJ1-6, with TRBD1 identical over 7 bases. The V and J ends lost 0 bases and 6 bases, in that order; junction bases with no gene match: 3. Germline V gives CDR1 SGHRS, CDR2 YFSETQ. The CDR3 spans 15 residues. For the CDR3, the DNA is TGCGCCAGCAGCTTGGGACAGGGTTCTAATTCACCCCTCCACTTT. This gives the protein CASSLGQGSNSPLHF.